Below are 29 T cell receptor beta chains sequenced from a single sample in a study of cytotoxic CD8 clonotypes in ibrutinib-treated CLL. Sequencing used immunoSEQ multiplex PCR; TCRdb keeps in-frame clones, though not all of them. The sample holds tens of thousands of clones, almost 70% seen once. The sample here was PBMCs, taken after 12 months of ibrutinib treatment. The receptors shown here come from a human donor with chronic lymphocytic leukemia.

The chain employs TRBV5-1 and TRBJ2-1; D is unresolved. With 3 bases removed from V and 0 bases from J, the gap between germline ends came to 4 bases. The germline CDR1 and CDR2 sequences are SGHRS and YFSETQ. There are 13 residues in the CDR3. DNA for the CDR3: TGCGCCAGCAGCTCCACCTCCTACAATGAGCAGTTCTTC. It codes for CASSSTSYNEQFF.

The CDR3 DNA reads as TGCAGCGTTGAAGGGGACAGGGCGGATCCTGGCTACACCTTC. It encodes CSVEGDRADPGYTF. The V and J genes are TRBV29-1 and TRBJ1-2; 9 nucleotides agree with TRBD1. The CDR3 is 14 amino acids. The ends lost 1 base at V and 7 bases at J; junction bases unmatched: 7. Germline CDR1 is SQVTM and CDR2 is ANQGSEA.

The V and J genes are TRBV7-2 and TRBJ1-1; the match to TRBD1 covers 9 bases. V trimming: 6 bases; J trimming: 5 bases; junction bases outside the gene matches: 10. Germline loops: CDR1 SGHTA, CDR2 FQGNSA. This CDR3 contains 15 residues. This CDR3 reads CASSQTGTGRTEAFF. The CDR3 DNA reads TGTGCCAGCAGTCAAACCGGGACAGGGAGGACTGAAGCTTTCTTT.

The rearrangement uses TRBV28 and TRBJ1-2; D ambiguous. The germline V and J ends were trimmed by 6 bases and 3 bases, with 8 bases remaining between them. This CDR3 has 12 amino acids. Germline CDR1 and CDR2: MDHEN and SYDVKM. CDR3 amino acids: CASSPPDYGYTF. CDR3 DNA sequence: TGTGCCAGCAGCCCACCGGACTATGGCTACACCTTC.

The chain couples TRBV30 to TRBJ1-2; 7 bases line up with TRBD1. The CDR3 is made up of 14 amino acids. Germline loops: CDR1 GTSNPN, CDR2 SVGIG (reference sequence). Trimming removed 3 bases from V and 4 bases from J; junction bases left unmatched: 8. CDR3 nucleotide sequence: TGTGCCTGGAGCGCATTTGCAGGGGGCTATGGCTACACCTTC. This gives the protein CAWSAFAGGYGYTF. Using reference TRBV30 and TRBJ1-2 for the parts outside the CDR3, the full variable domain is SQTIHQWPATLVQPVGSPLSLECTVEGTSNPNLYWYRQAAGRGLQLLFYSVGIGQISSEVPQNLSASRPQDRQFILSSKKLLLSDSGFYLCAWSAFAGGYGYTFGSGTRLTVV.

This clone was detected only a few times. CDR3 region: CASSSGSTLYNEQFF. DNA for the CDR3: TGTGCCAGCAGTAGCGGGAGTACCCTCTACAATGAGCAGTTCTTC. This sequence joins TRBV27 and TRBJ2-1, with 8 bases identical to TRBD2. Germline V gives CDR1 MNHEY, CDR2 SMNVEV (reference sequence). The CDR3 consists of 15 residues. The trim removed 5 bases at V and 3 bases at J, leaving 6 bases unmatched.

The DNA of the CDR3 is TGTGCCAGCAGTACGTCTGTGGCAGACAATGAGCAGTTCTTC. It translates to CASSTSVADNEQFF. The gene calls are TRBV6-4 and TRBJ2-1, with D uncertain. Germline loops: CDR1 MRHNA, CDR2 SNTAGT. With 5 bases removed from V and 5 bases from J, the gap between germline ends came to 13 bases. There are 14 residues in the CDR3.

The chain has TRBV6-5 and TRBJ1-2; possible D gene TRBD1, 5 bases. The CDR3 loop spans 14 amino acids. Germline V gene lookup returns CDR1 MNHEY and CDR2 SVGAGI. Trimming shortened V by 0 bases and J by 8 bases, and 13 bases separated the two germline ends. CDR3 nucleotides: TGTGCCAGCAGTTACTCTCGGACAAAAGGCGGCTACACCTTC. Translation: CASSYSRTKGGYTF.

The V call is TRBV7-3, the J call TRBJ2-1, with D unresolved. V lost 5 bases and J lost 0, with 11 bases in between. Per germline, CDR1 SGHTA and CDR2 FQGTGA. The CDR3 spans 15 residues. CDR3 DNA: TGTGCCAGCAGCACCTCTGGCGTCTCCTACAATGAGCAGTTCTTC. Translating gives CASSTSGVSYNEQFF. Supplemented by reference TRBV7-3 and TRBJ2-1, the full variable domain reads GAGVSQTPSNKVTEKGKYVELRCDPISGHTALYWYRQSLGQGPEFLIYFQGTGAADDSGLPNDRFFAVRPEGSVSTLKIQRTERGDSAVYLCASSTSGVSYNEQFFGPGTRLTVL.

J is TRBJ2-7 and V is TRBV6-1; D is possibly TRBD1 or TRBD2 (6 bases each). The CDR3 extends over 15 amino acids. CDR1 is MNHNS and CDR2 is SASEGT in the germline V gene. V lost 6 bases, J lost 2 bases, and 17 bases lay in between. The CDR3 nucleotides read TGTGCCAGCAGGACCCAGGGTAGGGGGGCCTACGAGCAGTACTTC. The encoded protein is CASRTQGRGAYEQYF.

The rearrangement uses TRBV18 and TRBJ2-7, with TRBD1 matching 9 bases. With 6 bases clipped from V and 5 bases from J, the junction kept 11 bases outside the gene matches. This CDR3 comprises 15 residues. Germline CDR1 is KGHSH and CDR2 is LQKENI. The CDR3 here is CASSLDRGVTNEQYF. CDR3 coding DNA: TGTGCCAGCTCCCTTGACAGGGGGGTAACAAACGAGCAGTACTTC.

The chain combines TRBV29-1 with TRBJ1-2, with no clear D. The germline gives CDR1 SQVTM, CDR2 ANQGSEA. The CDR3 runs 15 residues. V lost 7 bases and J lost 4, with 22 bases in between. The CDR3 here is CSALGDTYSPYGYTF. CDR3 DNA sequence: TGCAGCGCTTTGGGAGACACTTACTCTCCCTATGGCTACACCTTC.

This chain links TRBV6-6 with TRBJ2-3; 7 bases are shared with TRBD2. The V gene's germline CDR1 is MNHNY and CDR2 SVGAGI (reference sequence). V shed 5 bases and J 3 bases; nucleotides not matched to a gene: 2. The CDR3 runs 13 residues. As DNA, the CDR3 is TGTGCCAGCAGTCGGGACTATACAGATACGCAGTATTTT. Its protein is CASSRDYTDTQYF.

CDR3 bases: TGTGCCAGCAGCTTGGCCGTCTCTTGGGAGGGGAAGTACGAGCAGTACTTC. Its protein product is CASSLAVSWEGKYEQYF. J is TRBJ2-7 and V is TRBV5-4; 7 bases are shared with TRBD2. The germline gives CDR1 SGHNT, CDR2 YYREEE (reference sequence). V lost 0 bases to trimming and J lost 4 bases; unmatched junction nucleotides: 13. The CDR3 sequence is 17 residues long.

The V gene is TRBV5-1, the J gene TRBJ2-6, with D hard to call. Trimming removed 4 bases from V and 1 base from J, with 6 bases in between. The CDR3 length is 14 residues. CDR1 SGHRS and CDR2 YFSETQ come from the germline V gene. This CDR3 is CASSQSSGANVLTF. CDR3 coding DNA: TGCGCCAGCAGCCAGTCGTCTGGGGCCAACGTCCTGACTTTC.

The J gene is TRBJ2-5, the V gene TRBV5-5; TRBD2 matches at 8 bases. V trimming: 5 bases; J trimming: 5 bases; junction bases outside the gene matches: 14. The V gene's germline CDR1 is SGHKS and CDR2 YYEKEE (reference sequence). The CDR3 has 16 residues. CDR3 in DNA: TGTGCCAGCAGATTGACCCGGGGACTAGTCTTGGAGACCCAGTACTTC. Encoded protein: CASRLTRGLVLETQYF.

The chain's CDR3 is CASSYDPAVGTEAFF. CDR3 sequence (DNA): TGTGCCAGCAGTTATGATCCGGCTGTAGGCACTGAAGCTTTCTTT. This chain uses TRBV6-5 with TRBJ1-1; D is unclear. Trimming removed 3 bases at V and 4 bases at J, with 15 bases between. Germline V CDR1 and CDR2: MNHEY, SVGAGI. The CDR3 runs 15 residues.

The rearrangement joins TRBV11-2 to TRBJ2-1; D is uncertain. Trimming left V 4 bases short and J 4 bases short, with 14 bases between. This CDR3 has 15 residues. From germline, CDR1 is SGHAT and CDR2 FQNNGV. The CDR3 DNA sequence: TGTGCCAGCAGCTCGTTCGAAAGGTCTTACAATGAGCAGTTCTTC. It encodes CASSSFERSYNEQFF.

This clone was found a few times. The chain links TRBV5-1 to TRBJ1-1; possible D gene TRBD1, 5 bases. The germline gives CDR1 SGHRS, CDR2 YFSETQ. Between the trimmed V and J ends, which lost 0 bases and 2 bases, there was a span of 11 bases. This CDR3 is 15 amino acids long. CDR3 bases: TGCGCCAGCAGCTTGGAACCAGGGTTAAACACTGAAGCTTTCTTT. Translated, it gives CASSLEPGLNTEAFF.

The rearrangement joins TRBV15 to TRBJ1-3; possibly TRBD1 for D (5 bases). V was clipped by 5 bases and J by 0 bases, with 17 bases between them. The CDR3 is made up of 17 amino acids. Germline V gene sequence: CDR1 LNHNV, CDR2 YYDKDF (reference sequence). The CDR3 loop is CATSAEFAGYSGNTIYF. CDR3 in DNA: TGTGCCACCAGCGCCGAATTCGCAGGGTACTCTGGAAACACCATATATTTT. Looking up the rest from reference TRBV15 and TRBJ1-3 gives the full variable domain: DAMVIQNPRYQVTQFGKPVTLSCSQTLNHNVMYWYQQKSSQAPKLLFHYYDKDFNNEADTPDNFQSRRPNTSFCFLDIRSPGLGDTAMYLCATSAEFAGYSGNTIYFGEGSWLTVV.

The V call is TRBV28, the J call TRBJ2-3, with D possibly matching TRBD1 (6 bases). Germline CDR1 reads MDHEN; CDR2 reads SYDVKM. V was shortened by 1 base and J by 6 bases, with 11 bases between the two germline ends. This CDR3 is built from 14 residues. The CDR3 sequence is CASSLSTRGDTQYF. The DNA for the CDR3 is TGTGCCAGCAGTTTATCAACGAGGGGGGATACGCAGTATTTT. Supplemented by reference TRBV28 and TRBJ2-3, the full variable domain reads DVKVTQSSRYLVKRTGEKVFLECVQDMDHENMFWYRQDPGLGLRLIYFSYDVKMKEKGDIPEGYSVSREKKERFSLILESASTNQTSMYLCASSLSTRGDTQYFGPGTRLTVL.

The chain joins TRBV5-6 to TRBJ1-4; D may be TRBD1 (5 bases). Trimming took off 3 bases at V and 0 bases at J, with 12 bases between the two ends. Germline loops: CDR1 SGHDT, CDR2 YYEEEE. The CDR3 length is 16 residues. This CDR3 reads CASSSIQGATNEKLFF. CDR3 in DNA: TGTGCCAGCAGCTCGATTCAGGGAGCAACTAATGAAAAACTGTTTTTT.

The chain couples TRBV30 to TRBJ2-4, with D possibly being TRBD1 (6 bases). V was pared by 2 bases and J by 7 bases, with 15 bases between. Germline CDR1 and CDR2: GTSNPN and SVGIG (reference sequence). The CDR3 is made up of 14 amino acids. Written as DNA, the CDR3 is TGTGCCTGGAGTCGGCTAGCCCAGGGGAACATTCAGTACTTC. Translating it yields CAWSRLAQGNIQYF.

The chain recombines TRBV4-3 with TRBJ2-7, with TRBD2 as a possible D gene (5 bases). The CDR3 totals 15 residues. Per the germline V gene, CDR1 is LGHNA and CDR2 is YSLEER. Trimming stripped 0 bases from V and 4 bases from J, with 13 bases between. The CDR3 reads CASSQEAGAGYEQYF. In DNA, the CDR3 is TGCGCCAGCAGCCAAGAAGCTGGTGCGGGTTACGAGCAGTACTTC.

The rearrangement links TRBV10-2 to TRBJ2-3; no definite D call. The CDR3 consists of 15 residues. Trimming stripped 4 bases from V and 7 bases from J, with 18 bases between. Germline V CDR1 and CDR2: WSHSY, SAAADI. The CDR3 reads CASSATQTSVNTQYF. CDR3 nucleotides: TGCGCCAGCAGTGCCACCCAAACTTCCGTAAATACGCAGTATTTT.

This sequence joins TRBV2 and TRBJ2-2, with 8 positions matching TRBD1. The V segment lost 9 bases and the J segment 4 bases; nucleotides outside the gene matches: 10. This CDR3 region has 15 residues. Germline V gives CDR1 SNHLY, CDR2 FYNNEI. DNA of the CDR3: TGTGCCAGTCTTTTGGACAGGGATTTCACCGGGGAGCTGTTTTTT. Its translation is CASLLDRDFTGELFF.

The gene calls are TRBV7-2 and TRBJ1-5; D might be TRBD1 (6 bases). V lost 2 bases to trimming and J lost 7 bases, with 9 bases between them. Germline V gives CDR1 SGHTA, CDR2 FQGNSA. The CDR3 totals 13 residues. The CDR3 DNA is TGTGCCAGCAGCTTACAGGGGACGCAGCCCCAGCATTTT. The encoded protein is CASSLQGTQPQHF.

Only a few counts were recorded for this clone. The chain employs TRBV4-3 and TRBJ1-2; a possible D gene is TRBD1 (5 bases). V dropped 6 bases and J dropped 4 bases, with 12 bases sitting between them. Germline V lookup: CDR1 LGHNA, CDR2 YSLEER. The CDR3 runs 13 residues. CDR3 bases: TGCGCCAGCAGTCAATCGGGGGTCTATGGCTACACCTTC. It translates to CASSQSGVYGYTF.

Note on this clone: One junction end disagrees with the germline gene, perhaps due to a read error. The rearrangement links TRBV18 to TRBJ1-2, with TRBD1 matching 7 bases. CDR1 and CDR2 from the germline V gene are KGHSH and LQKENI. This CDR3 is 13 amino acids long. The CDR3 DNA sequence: TGTGCCAGCTCACCAGGGACAGACTATGACTACACCTTC. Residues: CASSPGTDYDYTF.